Presented here are 27 T cell receptor beta chains from one specimen sequenced in a study of control samples from healthy donors and cancer patients. Profiled with immunoSEQ multiplex PCR; TCRdb holds only in-frame clones, not every one. The table includes 100,000 or so clones, roughly four fifths detected once. Input material: blood. Source of these receptors: a woman aged 60-75 years in good health.

The CDR3, as DNA: TGTGCCAGCAGCTTGTCTGGTAGGGTCTACGAGCAGTACTTC. It yields the protein CASSLSGRVYEQYF. This chain links TRBV5-5 with TRBJ2-7; D gene ambiguous. V gave up 1 base and J gave up 3 bases, with 11 bases separating them. CDR3 length equals 14 residues. Per the germline V gene, CDR1 is SGHKS and CDR2 is YYEKEE (reference sequence). Filled out from reference TRBV5-5 and TRBJ2-7, the complete variable domain reads DAGVTQSPTHLIKTRGQQVTLRCSPISGHKSVSWYQQVLGQGPQFIFQYYEKEERGRGNFPDRFSARQFPNYSSELNVNALLLGDSALYLCASSLSGRVYEQYFGPGTRLTVT.

V is TRBV6-5 and J is TRBJ2-7; 7 nucleotides match TRBD1. The germline gives CDR1 MNHEY, CDR2 SVGAGI. Germline trimming cut 7 bases from V and 2 bases from J; bases unmatched to any gene: 5. The length of the CDR3 is 13 residues. The CDR3 sequence is CASNRGTAYEQYF. CDR3 nucleotides: TGTGCCAGCAACAGGGGAACCGCCTACGAGCAGTACTTC.

This clone has a single count. The genes are TRBV9 and TRBJ1-2, with 9 positions matching TRBD1. CDR3 length: 13 residues. The germline CDR1 and CDR2 sequences are SGDLS and YYNGEE. V shed 3 bases, J shed 6 bases, and the junction held 3 bases outside the gene matches. In DNA, the CDR3 is TGTGCCAGCAGCGCCCGGACAGGGGATGGCTACACCTTC. Translation: CASSARTGDGYTF.

J is TRBJ2-7 and V is TRBV3-1 (or the pseudogene TRBV3-2); 8 bases align to TRBD2. Germline-derived CDR1 and CDR2 are LGHDT and YNNKEL (reference sequence). CDR3 length: 16 residues. V shed 0 bases, J shed 6 bases, and the junction held 10 bases outside the gene matches. The CDR3 DNA is TGTGCCAGCAGCCAAGAACCGGGACTAGTTTACAGCGAGCAGTACTTC. Its protein product is CASSQEPGLVYSEQYF.

This chain links TRBV6-6 with TRBJ2-2; 8 bases align to TRBD1. The CDR3 is 15 amino acids. From germline, CDR1 is MNHNY and CDR2 SVGAGI (reference sequence). J was trimmed by 4 bases and V by 4 bases; bases with no gene match: 5. The CDR3 is CASSLTGAGTGELFF. The CDR3 DNA follows: TGTGCCAGCAGTTTGACAGGGGCGGGCACCGGGGAGCTGTTTTTT.

The genes are TRBV9 and TRBJ2-7; D is unresolved. The CDR3 is 16 residues long. CDR1 is SGDLS and CDR2 is YYNGEE in the germline V gene. The V end was cut by 0 bases, the J end by 3 bases, with 16 bases between. CDR3 nucleotides: TGTGCCAGCAGCGTAGGCGAATCCCCAGCCCTCTACGAGCAGTACTTC. Translated: CASSVGESPALYEQYF.

This chain uses TRBV7-9 with TRBJ2-7, with 7 bases matching TRBD2. The J segment lost 10 bases and the V segment lost 5 bases, leaving 14 bases of the junction unmatched. Germline V gives CDR1 SEHNR, CDR2 FQNEAQ (reference sequence). This CDR3 is 14 amino acids long. The CDR3 loop reads CASSPRGGSRHQYF. The CDR3 nucleotides are TGTGCCAGCAGCCCGCGCGGGGGTTCTAGACATCAGTACTTC.

This rearrangement joins TRBV29-1 to TRBJ2-5; tentatively, D is TRBD2 (6 bases). The V end was cut by 4 bases, the J end by 8 bases, with 17 bases between. Germline V gene data show CDR1 as SQVTM and CDR2 as ANQGSEA. The CDR3 sequence is 13 residues long. The CDR3 loop reads CSVAASEMGTQYF. The CDR3 DNA is TGCAGCGTTGCGGCTAGCGAGATGGGCACCCAGTACTTC.

V is TRBV5-1 and J is TRBJ2-2, with no clear D. The CDR3 has 17 amino acids. Trimming cost V 5 bases and J 4 bases, with 21 bases left between them. Germline CDR1 is SGHRS and CDR2 is YFSETQ. The CDR3 loop reads CASSPQGTRFSTGELFF. DNA of the CDR3: TGCGCCAGCAGTCCCCAAGGCACTCGATTTTCCACCGGGGAGCTGTTTTTT.

The V gene is TRBV20-1, the J gene TRBJ1-1; possible D gene TRBD1, 6 bases. This CDR3 has 14 amino acids. Trimming stripped 3 bases from V and 1 base from J, with 12 bases between. Germline V CDR1 and CDR2: DFQATT, SNEGSKA (reference sequence). CDR3: CSASSGHSNTEAFF. The CDR3, as DNA: TGCAGTGCTAGTTCGGGACACTCGAACACTGAAGCTTTCTTT.

This clone was seen just once. CDR3 residues: CASSSDRGNTIYF. The DNA of the CDR3 is TGTGCCAGCAGCTCGGACAGAGGAAACACCATATATTTT. The V and J genes are TRBV7-2 and TRBJ1-3, with TRBD1 as a possible D gene (6 bases). The CDR3 contains 13 residues. CDR1 and CDR2 from the germline V gene are SGHTA and FQGNSA. V lost 4 bases to trimming and J lost 4 bases, with 8 bases between them. The complete variable domain, with remaining parts taken from reference TRBV7-2 and TRBJ1-3, reads GAGVSQSPSNKVTEKGKDVELRCDPISGHTALYWYRQSLGQGLEFLIYFQGNSAPDKSGLPSDRFSAERTGGSVSTLTIQRTQQEDSAVYLCASSSDRGNTIYFGEGSWLTVV.

This chain uses TRBV9 with TRBJ2-4, with 7 bases fitting TRBD2. There are 15 residues in the CDR3. Germline CDR1 is SGDLS and CDR2 is YYNGEE. V lost 3 bases and J lost 3; bases outside the gene matches: 6. The CDR3 region is CASSDSGLSKNIQYF. The CDR3, as DNA: TGTGCCAGCAGCGATTCGGGACTAAGCAAAAACATTCAGTACTTC.

This clone came up a few times. The chain joins TRBV7-8 to TRBJ2-1, with 7 nucleotides matching TRBD2. Unmatched junction bases numbered 5, after V lost 3 bases and J lost 15 bases. Germline V gene sequence: CDR1 SGHVS, CDR2 FQNEAQ. This CDR3 has 11 amino acids. CDR3 DNA: TGTGCCAGCAGCTTGGGGGGGACCCCGTTCTTC. Translation gives CASSLGGTPFF.

In this sample, this clone turned up a few times. This chain joins TRBV6-5 and TRBJ1-4; D not resolved. CDR3 size: 13 residues. Looked up from germline, CDR1 is MNHEY and CDR2 is SVGAGI. V lost 7 bases to trimming and J lost 5 bases, with 11 bases between them. The CDR3 region is CASNLVPNEKLFF. The DNA of the CDR3 is TGTGCCAGCAACTTGGTTCCCAATGAAAAACTGTTTTTT.

The V call is TRBV7-9, the J call TRBJ2-1, with D perhaps TRBD1 or TRBD2 (5 bases each). V was clipped by 5 bases and J by 4 bases, with 21 bases between them. CDR3 length: 17 amino acids. Germline V lookup: CDR1 SEHNR, CDR2 FQNEAQ (reference sequence). In DNA, the CDR3 is TGTGCCAGCAGCCGTACCGAGAGGGGAAGAGCGTACAATGAGCAGTTCTTC. It translates to CASSRTERGRAYNEQFF. The whole variable domain, filled in from reference TRBV7-9 and TRBJ2-1, reads DTGVSQNPRHKITKRGQNVTFRCDPISEHNRLYWYRQTLGQGPEFLTYFQNEAQLEKSRLLSDRFSAERPKGSFSTLEIQRTEQGDSAMYLCASSRTERGRAYNEQFFGPGTRLTVL.

The chain recombines TRBV6-5 with TRBJ2-5; D might be TRBD1 or TRBD2, each matching 5 bases. The V and J ends lost 3 bases and 4 bases respectively, with 15 bases between them. Germline V gene data show CDR1 as MNHEY and CDR2 as SVGAGI. The CDR3 runs to 15 residues. The chain's CDR3 is CASSYGTASRETQYF. The CDR3 region has the DNA TGTGCCAGCAGTTATGGGACCGCGTCCCGAGAGACCCAGTACTTC.

V is TRBV30 and J is TRBJ1-5, with D tentatively TRBD1 (6 bases). Deletions cut 0 bases from V and 4 bases from J, with 13 bases between. The germline V gene has CDR1 GTSNPN and CDR2 SVGIG (reference sequence). The CDR3 consists of 15 residues. As DNA, the CDR3 is TGTGCCTGGAGTGTACGGACAGCGAGAAATCAGCCCCAGCATTTT. It codes for CAWSVRTARNQPQHF.

V is TRBV2 and J is TRBJ1-3; D is possibly TRBD1 (5 bases). This CDR3 region has 13 residues. V gave up 2 bases and J gave up 4 bases, with 6 bases separating them. Looked up from germline, CDR1 is SNHLY and CDR2 is FYNNEI. DNA for the CDR3: TGTGCCAGCAGTGAACAGGGCGGAAACACCATATATTTT. This codes for CASSEQGGNTIYF.

CDR3 protein: CASRLAGGSYNEQFF. As DNA, the CDR3 is TGTGCCAGTAGATTGGCGGGGGGCTCCTACAATGAGCAGTTCTTC. The chain joins TRBV19 to TRBJ2-1; 8 positions match TRBD2. This CDR3 has 15 residues. Germline-derived CDR1 and CDR2 are LNHDA and SQIVND (reference sequence). V shed 6 bases and J 0 bases; nucleotides not matched to a gene: 4.

The chain couples TRBV14 to TRBJ2-7; 10 positions match TRBD2. CDR1 is SGHDN, CDR2 FVKESK, per germline. The CDR3 runs 14 residues. With V trimmed by 6 bases and J by 2 bases, 4 bases remained unmatched. The CDR3: CASRRTSGPYEQYF. The CDR3 DNA sequence: TGTGCCAGCAGGCGGACTAGCGGCCCCTACGAGCAGTACTTC. The full variable domain, rest sourced from reference TRBV14 and TRBJ2-7, is EAGVTQFPSHSVIEKGQTVTLRCDPISGHDNLYWYRRVMGKEIKFLLHFVKESKQDESGMPNNRFLAERTGGTYSTLKVQPAELEDSGVYFCASRRTSGPYEQYFGPGTRLTVT.

V gene TRBV6-5 combines with J gene TRBJ2-5; TRBD2 might be the D (6 bases). Germline CDR1 MNHEY, CDR2 SVGAGI. Trimming took off 6 bases at V and 2 bases at J, with 10 bases between the two ends. The CDR3 sequence is 13 residues long. CDR3 sequence: CASRPGLQETQYF. CDR3 DNA: TGTGCCAGCAGACCGGGACTTCAAGAGACCCAGTACTTC.

J is TRBJ2-1 and V is TRBV10-2; 9 positions match TRBD2. CDR1 and CDR2 (germline): WSHSY, SAAADI. V gave up 5 bases and J gave up 6 bases; unmatched junction bases: 2. This CDR3 contains 13 residues. CDR3 DNA sequence: TGCGCCAGCAGTCGGACTAGCGCCAATGAGCAGTTCTTC. Its protein product is CASSRTSANEQFF.

This clone turned up a few times. The chain links TRBV2 to TRBJ1-4, with D perhaps matching TRBD1 (5 bases). The CDR3 loop spans 15 amino acids. Germline CDR1 and CDR2: SNHLY and FYNNEI. V lost 5 bases and J 10 bases, leaving 20 bases between the germline ends. The CDR3 region is CASSSTQAIGVKLFF. CDR3 in DNA: TGTGCCAGCAGTTCGACACAGGCAATCGGAGTAAAACTGTTTTTT.

The chain has TRBV2 and TRBJ1-5; 8 bases line up with TRBD1. The trim removed 7 bases at V and 6 bases at J, leaving 8 bases unmatched. Per the germline V gene, CDR1 is SNHLY and CDR2 is FYNNEI. The CDR3 is made up of 14 amino acids. The CDR3 DNA follows: TGTGCCAGCAAGGGGCAGGGGGCCTTTCAGCCCCAGCATTTT. Residues: CASKGQGAFQPQHF.

The chain carries TRBV20-1 and TRBJ2-7, with 14 bases lining up with TRBD2. This CDR3 has 16 residues. Germline V gene lookup returns CDR1 DFQATT and CDR2 SNEGSKA (reference sequence). V was pared by 4 bases and J by 8 bases, with 13 bases of the junction left unmatched. The CDR3 here is CSANEGLAGAWGQQYF. DNA for the CDR3: TGCAGTGCTAATGAGGGACTAGCGGGGGCCTGGGGGCAGCAGTACTTC.

The gene calls are TRBV3-1 (or the pseudogene TRBV3-2) and TRBJ1-2, with D maybe TRBD1 (6 bases). Germline CDR1 reads LGHDT; CDR2 reads YNNKEL (reference sequence). The V end was cut by 6 bases, the J end by 0 bases, with 14 bases between. The CDR3 is 15 amino acids. The CDR3 is CASSPDRSANYGYTF. CDR3 DNA: TGTGCCAGCAGTCCAGACAGGTCGGCTAACTATGGCTACACCTTC.

V usage is TRBV3-1 (or the pseudogene TRBV3-2) and J usage is TRBJ2-2; TRBD2 matches 7 bases. The CDR3 is made up of 16 amino acids. Germline V gives CDR1 LGHDT, CDR2 YNNKEL (reference sequence). V gave up 7 bases and J gave up 0 bases; unmatched junction bases: 8. CDR3 amino acids: CASTGLDSANTGELFF. CDR3 sequence (DNA): TGTGCCAGCACCGGACTAGATTCCGCGAACACCGGGGAGCTGTTTTTT.